The 3 T cell receptor beta chains in this list originate from one sample, sequenced in a study of blood T cell repertoires in COVID-19. Produced via immunoSEQ multiplex PCR; TCRdb's table is partial and in-frame only. This table holds 150,000 to 200,000 clones, roughly nine tenths found once. The sample was PBMCs or T cells enriched from blood (not recorded which). These TCRs come from a woman aged 40 to 50 in a cohort exposed to, infected with or recovered from COVID-19 (not recorded which).

This rearrangement joins TRBV6-2 or TRBV6-3 to TRBJ2-2; 9 nucleotides agree with TRBD2. Trimming cost V 3 bases and J 6 bases; bases outside gene matches: 14. The CDR3 covers 18 residues. CDR1 is MNHEY, CDR2 SVGEGT, per germline. This CDR3 is CASSYWSSGALRAGELFF. The CDR3 DNA is TGTGCCAGCAGTTATTGGTCTAGCGGGGCACTCCGGGCCGGGGAGCTGTTTTTT.

This rearrangement joins TRBV6-6 to TRBJ1-6; 9 nucleotides line up with TRBD1. CDR1 is MNHNY, CDR2 SVGAGI, per germline (reference sequence). The V gene end was trimmed by 4 bases and the J gene end by 9 bases; junction bases not matched to a gene: 4. The CDR3 loop spans 14 amino acids. CDR3 residues: CASSSDRGGSPLHF. The DNA for the CDR3 is TGTGCCAGCAGTTCGGACAGGGGTGGTTCACCCCTCCACTTT.

V usage is TRBV7-2 and J usage is TRBJ1-5; 7 bases are shared with TRBD1. Germline trimming cut 8 bases from V and 6 bases from J; bases unmatched to any gene: 4. Germline V lookup: CDR1 SGHTA, CDR2 FQGNSA. The CDR3 has 12 residues. CDR3 nucleotides: TGTGCCAGCGGTTACAGGGGTCAGCCCCAGCATTTT. It encodes CASGYRGQPQHF.